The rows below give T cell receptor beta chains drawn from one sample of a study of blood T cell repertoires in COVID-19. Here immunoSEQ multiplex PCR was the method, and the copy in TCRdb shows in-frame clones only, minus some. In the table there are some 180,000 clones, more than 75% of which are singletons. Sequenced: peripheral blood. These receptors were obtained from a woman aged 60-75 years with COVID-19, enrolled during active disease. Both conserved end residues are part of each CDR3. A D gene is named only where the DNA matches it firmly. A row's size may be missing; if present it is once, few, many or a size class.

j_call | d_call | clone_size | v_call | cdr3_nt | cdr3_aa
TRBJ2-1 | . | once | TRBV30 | TGTGCCTGGAGTGCCGGGAATGAGCAGTTCTTC | CAWSAGNEQFF
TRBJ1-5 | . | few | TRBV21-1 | TGTGCCAGCAGCAAACAAGGGGAAGGCAATCAGCCCCAGCATTTT | CASSKQGEGNQPQHF
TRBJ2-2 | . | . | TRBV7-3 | TGTGCCAGCAGCGAAGGACTGAACACCGGGGAGCTGTTTTTT | CASSEGLNTGELFF
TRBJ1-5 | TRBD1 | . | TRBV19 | TGTGCCAGTAGTACGGGGACAGGGGATCAGCCCCAGCATTTT | CASSTGTGDQPQHF
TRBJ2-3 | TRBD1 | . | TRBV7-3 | TGTGCCAGCAGCCCACATCTACCGGGACAGGGAAAAGATACGCAGTATTTT | CASSPHLPGQGKDTQYF
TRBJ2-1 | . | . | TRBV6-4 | TGTGCCAGCAGTATGACAGCCTACAATGAGCAGTTCTTC | CASSMTAYNEQFF
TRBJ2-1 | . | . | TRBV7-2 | TGTGCCAGCAGCTTAGTGGTGGGCAGGGTAAGTGAGCAGTTCTTC | CASSLVVGRVSEQFF
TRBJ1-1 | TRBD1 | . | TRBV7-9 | TGTGCCAGCAGTTCGACAGGGGATCATACTGAAGCTTTCTTT | CASSSTGDHTEAFF
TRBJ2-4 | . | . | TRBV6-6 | TGTGCCAGCGCGGACAAAAACATTCAGTACTTC | CASADKNIQYF
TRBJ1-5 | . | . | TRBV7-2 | TGTGCCAGCAGTCCCGACGGGAATAGCAATCAGCCCCAGCATTTT | CASSPDGNSNQPQHF
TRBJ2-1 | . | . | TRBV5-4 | TGTGCCAGCATCCGGTCTGGCGGGCCGGGGGAGCAGTTCTTC | CASIRSGGPGEQFF
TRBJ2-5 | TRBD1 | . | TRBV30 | TGTGCCTGGAGTGTACCATTAGGGGGCAGCGAGACCCAGTACTTC | CAWSVPLGGSETQYF
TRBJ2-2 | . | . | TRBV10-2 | TGCGCCAGCAGTCTAACGGTAGAGACCGGGGAGCTGTTTTTT | CASSLTVETGELFF
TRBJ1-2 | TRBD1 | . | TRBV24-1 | TGTGCCACCAGTGCCGCCGACAGGGACTATGGCTACACCTTC | CATSAADRDYGYTF
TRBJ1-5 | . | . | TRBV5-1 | TGCGCCAGCAGCCCGGACGGGGGAAATCAGCCCCAGCATTTT | CASSPDGGNQPQHF
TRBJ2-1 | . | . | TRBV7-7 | TGTGCTAGCAGCCGGACTACAGGGGCTAGTTACAATGAGCAGTTCTTC | CASSRTTGASYNEQFF
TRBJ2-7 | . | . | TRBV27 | TGTGCCAGCAGTTTGTCGCTAAGCACATACAGCGAGCAGTACTTC | CASSLSLSTYSEQYF
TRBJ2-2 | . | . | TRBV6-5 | TGTGCCAGTGAAGGGGGAATGGGATGGACCGGGGAGCTGTTTTTT | CASEGGMGWTGELFF
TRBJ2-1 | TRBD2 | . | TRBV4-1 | TGCGCCAGCAGCCAGCCCCCAGCGGGGGGATACAATGAGCAGTTCTTC | CASSQPPAGGYNEQFF
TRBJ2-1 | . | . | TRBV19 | TGTGCCAGTAGTCCCCAAAGGGGGGGGTCCAATGAGCAGTTCTTC | CASSPQRGGSNEQFF
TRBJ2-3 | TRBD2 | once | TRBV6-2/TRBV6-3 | TGTGCCAGCAGCCGAGGACTAGACCGCGTTTATACGCAGTATTTT | CASSRGLDRVYTQYF
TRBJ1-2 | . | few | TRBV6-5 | TGTGCCAGCAGTTACCTGGGGAGCTATGGCTACACCTTC | CASSYLGSYGYTF
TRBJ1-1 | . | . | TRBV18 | TGTGCCAGCTCACCACTTGGCCCCCCCGTGAACACTGAAGCTTTCTTT | CASSPLGPPVNTEAFF
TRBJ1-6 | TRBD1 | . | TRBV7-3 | TGTGCCAGCAGCCCCGGGACAGCGAATAATTCACCCCTCCACTTT | CASSPGTANNSPLHF
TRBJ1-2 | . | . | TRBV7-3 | TGTGCCAGCAGCGCCACTCCCGGGAGTAAGGATGGCTACACCTTC | CASSATPGSKDGYTF
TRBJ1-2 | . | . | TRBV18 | TGTGCCAGCTCACCACCCGGGCGGGATGGCTACACCTTC | CASSPPGRDGYTF
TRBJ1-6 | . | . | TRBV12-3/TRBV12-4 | TGTGCCAGCGCGGCGCTCGGGGATTCACCCCTCCACTTT | CASAALGDSPLHF
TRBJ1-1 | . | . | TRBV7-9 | TGTGCCAGCAGCTTAGACTCTAACACTGAAGCTTTCTTT | CASSLDSNTEAFF
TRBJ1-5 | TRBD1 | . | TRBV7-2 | TGTGCCAGCAGCAAGGGACAGATTAATCAGCCCCAGCATTTT | CASSKGQINQPQHF
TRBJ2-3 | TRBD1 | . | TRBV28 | TGTGCCAGCAGTTTACAGGGGGCGCGAGAAGATACGCAGTATTTT | CASSLQGAREDTQYF
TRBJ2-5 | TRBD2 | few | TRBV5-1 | TGCGCCAGCAGCCTGCTAAGCGGGAGGGCCAGTTTTCCGCGGGAGACCCAGTACTTC | CASSLLSGRASFPRETQYF
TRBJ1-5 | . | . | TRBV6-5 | TGTGCCAGCAGTTCGTGGGCCTCTGGCAATCAGCCCCAGCATTTT | CASSSWASGNQPQHF
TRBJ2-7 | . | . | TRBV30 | TGTGCCTGGAGTGTACTTCAGGGTTCGAACGAGCAGTACTTC | CAWSVLQGSNEQYF
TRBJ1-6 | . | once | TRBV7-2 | TGTGCCAGCAGCCCGGCGGGGGGTAATTCACCCCTCCACTTT | CASSPAGGNSPLHF
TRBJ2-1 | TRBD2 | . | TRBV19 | TGTGCCAGTAGTAGGGGAAGACTAGCGGAGGATGAGCAGTTCTTC | CASSRGRLAEDEQFF
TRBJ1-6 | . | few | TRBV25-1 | TGTGCCAGCAACCGGGGCTCCTATAATTCACCCCTCCACTTT | CASNRGSYNSPLHF
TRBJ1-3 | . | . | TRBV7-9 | TGTGCCAGCAGCTTAGTTCGGGGAGGTGGAAACACCATATATTTT | CASSLVRGGGNTIYF
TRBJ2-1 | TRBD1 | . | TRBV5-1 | TGCGCCAGCAGCCTACCGGGACAGGGTCGCCATGAGCAGTTCTTC | CASSLPGQGRHEQFF
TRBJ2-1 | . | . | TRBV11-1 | TGTGCCAGCAGCTTAAATTGGCGGCTTGGAAATGAGCAGTTCTTC | CASSLNWRLGNEQFF
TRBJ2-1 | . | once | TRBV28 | TGTGCCAGCAGTTACCCCCGTGGTAGCGGAGACCACAATGAGCAGTTCTTC | CASSYPRGSGDHNEQFF
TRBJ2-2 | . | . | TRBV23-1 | TGCGCCAGCAGGGAGGAGGCGGACACCGGGGAGCTGTTTTTT | CASREEADTGELFF